This T cell receptor (beta chain) was sequenced for a study of blood T cell repertoires in COVID-19. Whole-study context: COVID-19 samples, acute and convalescent, were from the United States, Italy and Spain. Nucleic acid was either cDNA or gDNA, and it came from T cells, B-cell-depleted T cells, or PBMCs.

Germline assignment: CDR1 LGHDT and CDR2 YNNKEL (reference sequence). This CDR3 has 16 amino acids. The V end was cut by 4 bases, the J end by 1 base, with 16 bases between. This clone turned up a few times. Per the authors' pipeline: Researchers report that nucleated cell counts were estimated from reference gene primer amplification. This table comes from immunoSEQ multiplex PCR, and its TCRdb copy is limited to in-frame clones, with some not included. V and J calls and clone size are copied from that table; D and trimming were computed from the DNA. The profile shows some 150,000 clones, 65% to 90% of them singletons.

Source material: peripheral blood. The TCR comes from a woman aged 50 to 65 in a cohort sampled during active or convalescent COVID-19. J is TRBJ1-2 and V is TRBV3-1 (or the pseudogene TRBV3-2); possibly TRBD1 for D (6 bases). Here the CDR3 reads CASSPPPGHLNYGYTF. Here the CDR3 DNA reads TGTGCCAGCAGCCCCCCTCCGGGACACCTTAACTATGGCTACACCTTC.